What follows is one T cell receptor beta chain and its context. The sample comes from a study of blood T cell repertoires in COVID-19. About the study: Sources were T cells, B-cell-depleted T cells, or PBMCs; the material itself was cDNA or gDNA.

Residents of 24 US areas, aged about 18 to 89 years, made up the participants. Self-reported history from a screening survey and questionnaire set each donor's cohort. Generated by immunoSEQ multiplex PCR, the TCRdb table keeps only in-frame clones and is missing some. The profile shows roughly 250,000 clones, approximately 90% of them singletons. The source of this sequence is a middle-aged woman with acute COVID-19. Sequencing used PBMCs or T cells enriched from blood (not recorded which).

The CDR3 DNA sequence: TGTGCCTGGAGCCGGGGACAGGAAACAGATACGCAGTATTTT. Protein: CAWSRGQETDTQYF. The V call is TRBV30, the J call TRBJ2-3; TRBD1 aligns across 8 bases. V was clipped by 3 bases and J by 3 bases; unmatched bases: 5. This CDR3 comprises 14 residues. Germline V gene sequence: CDR1 GTSNPN, CDR2 SVGIG (reference sequence).